The 25 T cell receptor beta chains reported below all come from one sample, sequenced in a study of graft-versus-host responses after intestinal transplantation. These receptors lack a known antigen. Profiled with immunoSEQ multiplex PCR; TCRdb holds only in-frame clones, not every one. The repertoire has some 84,000 clones, approximately 82% of them found once; the top ten carry more than 0.8%. The input for sequencing was unstimulated CD4+ T cells sorted from spleen or lymph node cells, taken before intestinal transplant. These receptors were collected from a human donor who received an intestinal transplant.

CDR3 protein: CSVGDEGVQPQHF. The CDR3 DNA reads as TGCAGCGTTGGGGATGAGGGAGTACAGCCCCAGCATTTT. The rearrangement joins TRBV29-1 to TRBJ1-5; D ambiguous. The germline V and J ends were trimmed by 4 bases and 7 bases, with 14 bases remaining between them. The length of the CDR3 is 13 residues. Germline V gene lookup returns CDR1 SQVTM and CDR2 ANQGSEA. Complete variable domain (other parts from reference TRBV29-1 and TRBJ1-5): SAVISQKPSRDICQRGTSLTIQCQVDSQVTMMFWYRQQPGQSLTLIATANQGSEATYESGFVIDKFPISRPNLTFSTLTVSNMSPEDSSIYLCSVGDEGVQPQHFGDGTRLSIL.

CDR3 loop: CASSWDRAYGYTF. The CDR3 DNA reads TGCGCCAGCAGCTGGGACAGGGCCTATGGCTACACCTTC. This chain connects TRBV5-1 to TRBJ1-2; 9 bases agree with TRBD1. Unmatched junction bases numbered 1, after V lost 3 bases and J lost 4 bases. The CDR3 spans 13 residues. Looked up from germline, CDR1 is SGHRS and CDR2 is YFSETQ. The full variable domain, in which reference TRBV5-1 and TRBJ1-2 provide the parts outside the CDR3, is KAGVTQTPRYLIKTRGQQVTLSCSPISGHRSVSWYQQTPGQGLQFLFEYFSETQRNKGNFPGRFSGRQFSNSRSEMNVSTLELGDSALYLCASSWDRAYGYTFGSGTRLTVV.

The rearrangement uses TRBV7-9 and TRBJ1-3; D perhaps matches TRBD1 (6 bases). V was cut by 5 bases and J by 2 bases, with 19 bases left in between. Germline V gene lookup returns CDR1 SEHNR and CDR2 FQNEAQ (reference sequence). The CDR3 loop spans 17 amino acids. The CDR3 region is CASSTRGGGTPGNTIYF. DNA of the CDR3: TGTGCCAGCAGCACTAGAGGGGGGGGGACGCCTGGAAACACCATATATTTT.

This chain joins TRBV29-1 and TRBJ2-2; D gene uncertain. Germline V gene data show CDR1 as SQVTM and CDR2 as ANQGSEA. The CDR3 has 13 amino acids. Between the trimmed V and J ends, which lost 7 bases and 5 bases, there was a span of 14 bases. The CDR3 reads CSAAASRTGELFF. The CDR3 DNA follows: TGCAGCGCCGCGGCGTCGCGGACCGGGGAGCTGTTTTTT.

The chain combines TRBV11-2 with TRBJ1-1; a possible D gene is TRBD1 (5 bases). This CDR3 contains 13 residues. The germline V and J ends were trimmed by 5 bases and 4 bases, with 11 bases remaining between them. Germline CDR1 is SGHAT and CDR2 is FQNNGV. The CDR3 DNA sequence: TGTGCCAGCAGCGGTAGGGGCGCCACTGAAGCTTTCTTT. Protein sequence: CASSGRGATEAFF.

The chain employs TRBV18 and TRBJ1-1; the match to TRBD1 covers 8 bases. Germline lookup yields CDR1 KGHSH and CDR2 LQKENI. The CDR3 consists of 14 residues. The V gene end was trimmed by 5 bases and the J gene end by 4 bases; junction bases not matched to a gene: 6. CDR3 protein: CASSFTGGITEAFF. The DNA for the CDR3 is TGTGCCAGCTCATTTACAGGGGGTATCACTGAAGCTTTCTTT.

This clone was found a few times. The V call is TRBV7-2, the J call TRBJ1-1, with 9 bases identical to TRBD1. Germline CDR1 and CDR2: SGHTA and FQGNSA. The V segment lost 3 bases and the J segment 10 bases; nucleotides outside the gene matches: 9. This CDR3 has 14 residues. CDR3 region: CASSFGDRGTGAFF. DNA for the CDR3: TGTGCCAGCAGCTTTGGCGACAGGGGGACAGGAGCTTTCTTT. The variable domain in full, with the rest retrieved from reference TRBV7-2 and TRBJ1-1, is GAGVSQSPSNKVTEKGKDVELRCDPISGHTALYWYRQSLGQGLEFLIYFQGNSAPDKSGLPSDRFSAERTGGSVSTLTIQRTQQEDSAVYLCASSFGDRGTGAFFGQGTRLTVV.

The chain is built from TRBV6-4 and TRBJ1-6, with D perhaps TRBD1 (5 bases). V lost 6 bases and J lost 6, with 6 bases in between. The CDR3 is 12 amino acids. Germline V gives CDR1 MRHNA, CDR2 SNTAGT. CDR3 coding DNA: TGTGCCAGCAGCGGGGGTAATTCACCCCTCCACTTT. Its translation is CASSGGNSPLHF.

The chain links TRBV2 to TRBJ2-2; 7 bases are shared with TRBD2. Germline trimming cut 8 bases from V and 1 base from J; bases unmatched to any gene: 4. The CDR3 has 14 residues. Germline lookup yields CDR1 SNHLY and CDR2 FYNNEI. Written as DNA, the CDR3 is TGTGCCAGCCGCCGCGGGAGGAACACCGGGGAGCTGTTTTTT. It is translated as CASRRGRNTGELFF.

The J gene is TRBJ1-2, the V gene TRBV2; D might be TRBD1 (6 bases). The V end lost 6 bases, the J end lost 2 bases, and 16 bases lay between the germline ends. The CDR3 loop spans 15 amino acids. Germline loops: CDR1 SNHLY, CDR2 FYNNEI. DNA of the CDR3: TGTGCCAGCAGCCCTGCCGGGACAAGAAACTATGGCTACACCTTC. This sequence encodes CASSPAGTRNYGYTF.

The table lists this clone with a few counts. This chain uses TRBV30 with TRBJ2-7, with D possibly matching TRBD2 (5 bases). The CDR3 covers 13 residues. The V end lost 0 bases, the J end lost 4 bases, and 10 bases lay between the germline ends. The V gene's germline CDR1 is GTSNPN and CDR2 SVGIG (reference sequence). CDR3 protein: CAWSVRARYEQYF. Here the CDR3 DNA reads TGTGCCTGGAGTGTGAGGGCGCGGTACGAGCAGTACTTC.

This clone has a handful of counts. This chain uses TRBV5-1 with TRBJ2-7, with D perhaps matching TRBD1 (6 bases). V was trimmed by 5 bases and J by 5 bases, leaving 17 bases between them. This CDR3 comprises 14 residues. CDR1 is SGHRS and CDR2 is YFSETQ in the germline V gene. The CDR3 reads CASSSMTGANEQYF. CDR3 DNA sequence: TGCGCCAGCAGTTCGATGACAGGAGCCAACGAGCAGTACTTC. Full variable domain (outside the CDR3, taken from reference TRBV5-1 and TRBJ2-7): KAGVTQTPRYLIKTRGQQVTLSCSPISGHRSVSWYQQTPGQGLQFLFEYFSETQRNKGNFPGRFSGRQFSNSRSEMNVSTLELGDSALYLCASSSMTGANEQYFGPGTRLTVT.

The genes are TRBV7-9 and TRBJ2-5, with 8 bases lining up with TRBD2. V dropped 3 bases and J dropped 2; count of bases not matched to a gene: 5. Germline lookup yields CDR1 SEHNR and CDR2 FQNEAQ (reference sequence). The CDR3 extends over 15 amino acids. This chain's CDR3 is CASSLVLAGQETQYF. The DNA for the CDR3 is TGTGCCAGCAGCTTGGTTTTAGCGGGACAAGAGACCCAGTACTTC.

This clone was counted between two and nine times. This chain connects TRBV29-1 to TRBJ1-6; maybe TRBD1 (6 bases). This CDR3 is 12 amino acids long. From germline, CDR1 is SQVTM and CDR2 ANQGSEA. The CDR3 sequence is CACRQGNSPLHF. The CDR3 nucleotides read TGCGCCTGTCGGCAGGGGAATTCACCCCTCCACTTT. The full variable domain, in which reference TRBV29-1 and TRBJ1-6 provide the parts outside the CDR3, is SAVISQKPSRDICQRGTSLTIQCQVDSQVTMMFWYRQQPGQSLTLIATANQGSEATYESGFVIDKFPISRPNLTFSTLTVSNMSPEDSSIYLCACRQGNSPLHFGNGTRLTVT.

The V call is TRBV2, the J call TRBJ2-7; 11 nucleotides align to TRBD1. The CDR3 runs 17 residues. Germline CDR1 reads SNHLY; CDR2 reads FYNNEI. J was trimmed by 6 bases and V by 8 bases; bases with no gene match: 18. The CDR3 sequence is CASAQFASGTGGGEQYF. CDR3 bases: TGTGCCAGCGCCCAATTCGCCTCCGGGACAGGGGGGGGCGAGCAGTACTTC.

The chain has TRBV28 and TRBJ1-6, with 7 bases that match TRBD1. J lost 6 bases, V lost 5 bases, and 7 bases had no gene match. The CDR3 length is 15 residues. Looked up from germline, CDR1 is MDHEN and CDR2 is SYDVKM. CDR3 coding DNA: TGTGCCAGCAGTCCATCGACAGGGATTAATTCACCCCTCCACTTT. Translation gives CASSPSTGINSPLHF.

The chain links TRBV11-2 to TRBJ2-7; TRBD2 might be the D (5 bases). Between the trimmed V and J ends, which lost 5 bases and 9 bases, there was a span of 20 bases. The length of the CDR3 is 14 residues. Germline V gene sequence: CDR1 SGHAT, CDR2 FQNNGV. The CDR3 is CASSPGGGVVLQYF. The CDR3 DNA reads TGTGCCAGCAGCCCAGGTGGAGGAGTGGTGTTGCAGTACTTC.

The chain employs TRBV6-1 and TRBJ1-2; no firm D call. This CDR3 comprises 14 residues. The V gene lost 4 bases and the J gene lost 4 bases, with 13 bases spanning the gap. Germline V CDR1 and CDR2: MNHNS, SASEGT. CDR3 in amino acids: CASSGGHIGYGYTF. DNA of the CDR3: TGTGCCAGCAGTGGAGGTCACATCGGCTATGGCTACACCTTC.

This sequence joins TRBV7-8 and TRBJ2-5; perhaps TRBD2 as D (6 bases). The CDR3 contains 13 residues. The germline V and J ends were trimmed by 3 bases and 3 bases, with 8 bases remaining between them. CDR1 is SGHVS, CDR2 FQNEAQ, per germline. The CDR3 loop reads CASSFAGKETQYF. CDR3 nucleotides: TGTGCCAGCAGCTTCGCGGGGAAAGAGACCCAGTACTTC.

The genes are TRBV28 and TRBJ1-2; the D gene is possibly TRBD1 (6 bases). V lost 2 bases and J 4 bases, leaving 11 bases between the germline ends. This CDR3 contains 14 residues. In germline, CDR1 is MDHEN, CDR2 SYDVKM. The CDR3 loop reads CASSLVQGLYGYTF. The CDR3, as DNA: TGTGCCAGCAGTTTAGTCCAGGGGCTCTATGGCTACACCTTC.

The chain couples TRBV5-1 to TRBJ2-3; a possible D gene is TRBD1 (6 bases). The length of the CDR3 is 16 residues. Per the germline V gene, CDR1 is SGHRS and CDR2 is YFSETQ. Trimming removed 0 bases from V and 6 bases from J, with 17 bases in between. This CDR3 reads CASSLGVTDRSDTQYF. The CDR3 DNA is TGCGCCAGCAGCTTGGGTGTTACGGACAGAAGCGATACGCAGTATTTT.

The chain uses TRBV27 and TRBJ1-1, with D tentatively TRBD1 (6 bases). Trimming took off 6 bases at V and 7 bases at J, with 15 bases between the two ends. Germline values: CDR1 MNHEY, CDR2 SMNVEV (reference sequence). There are 13 residues in the CDR3. The CDR3: CASRSYRVDEAFF. The CDR3 nucleotides are TGTGCCAGCAGATCCTACAGGGTTGATGAAGCTTTCTTT.

This chain joins TRBV28 and TRBJ1-2, with 9 bases lining up with TRBD1. Per the germline V gene, CDR1 is MDHEN and CDR2 is SYDVKM. Trimming cost V 6 bases and J 1 base; bases outside gene matches: 0. The CDR3 contains 13 residues. In DNA form, the CDR3 reads TGTGCCAGCAGGGACAGGGGTAACTATGGCTACACCTTC. Its translation is CASRDRGNYGYTF.

The J gene is TRBJ2-1, the V gene TRBV6-6; 8 positions match TRBD2. The CDR3 covers 15 residues. Germline CDR1 is MNHNY and CDR2 is SVGAGI (reference sequence). V shed 0 bases and J 7 bases; nucleotides not matched to a gene: 5. CDR3 DNA sequence: TGTGCCAGCAGTTACTCGCGGGAGGCTCTGAATGAGCAGTTCTTC. Encoded protein: CASSYSREALNEQFF.

Here the CDR3 reads CASSSTGLNTEAFF. The CDR3 DNA reads TGCGCCAGCAGCTCGACAGGGCTGAACACTGAAGCTTTCTTT. The chain uses TRBV5-1 and TRBJ1-1, with TRBD1 identical over 7 bases. V was clipped by 3 bases and J by 0 bases; unmatched bases: 2. The germline V gene has CDR1 SGHRS and CDR2 YFSETQ. The CDR3 runs 14 residues.